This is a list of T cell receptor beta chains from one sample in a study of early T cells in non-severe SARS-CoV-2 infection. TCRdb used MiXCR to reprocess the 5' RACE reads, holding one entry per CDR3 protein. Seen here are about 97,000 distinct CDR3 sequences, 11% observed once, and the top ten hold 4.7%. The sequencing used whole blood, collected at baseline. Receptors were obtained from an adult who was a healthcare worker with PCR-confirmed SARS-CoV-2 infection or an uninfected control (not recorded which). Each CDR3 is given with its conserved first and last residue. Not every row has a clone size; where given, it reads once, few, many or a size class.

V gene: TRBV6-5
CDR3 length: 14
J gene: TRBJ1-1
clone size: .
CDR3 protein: CASSRLQGRTEAFF

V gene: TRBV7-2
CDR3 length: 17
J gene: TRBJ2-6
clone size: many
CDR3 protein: CASSLGGALSGANVLTF

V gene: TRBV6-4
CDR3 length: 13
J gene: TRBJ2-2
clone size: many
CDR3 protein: CASSTRHTGELFF

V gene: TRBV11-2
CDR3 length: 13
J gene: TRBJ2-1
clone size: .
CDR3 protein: CASSLGLEGEQFF

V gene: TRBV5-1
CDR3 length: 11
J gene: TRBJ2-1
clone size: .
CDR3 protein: CASSLGVWQFF

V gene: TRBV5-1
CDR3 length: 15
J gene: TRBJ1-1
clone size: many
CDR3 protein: CASSLQGSLNTEAFF

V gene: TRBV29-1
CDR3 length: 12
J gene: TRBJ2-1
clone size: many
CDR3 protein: CSAYNSYNEQFF

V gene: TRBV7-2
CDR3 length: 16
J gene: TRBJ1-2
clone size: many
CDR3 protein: CASSAPGQGMTGGYTF

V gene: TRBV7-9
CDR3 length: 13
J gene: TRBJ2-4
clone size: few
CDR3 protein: CASSLRTGGIQYF

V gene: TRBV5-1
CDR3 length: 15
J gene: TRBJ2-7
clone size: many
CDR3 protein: CASSPPAGQGREQYF

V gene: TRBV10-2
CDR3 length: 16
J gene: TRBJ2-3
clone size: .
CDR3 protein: CASSESRSASTNTQYF

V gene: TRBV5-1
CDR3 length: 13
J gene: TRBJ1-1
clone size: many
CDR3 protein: CASSLDWGTEAFF

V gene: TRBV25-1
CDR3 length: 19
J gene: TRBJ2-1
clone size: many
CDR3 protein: CASSAPPIGSGRTYNEQFF

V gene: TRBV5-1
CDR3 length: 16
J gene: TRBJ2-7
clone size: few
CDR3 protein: CASSLISGSGVDEQYF

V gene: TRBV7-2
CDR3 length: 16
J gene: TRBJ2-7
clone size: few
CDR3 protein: CASRFSGTSDPYEQYF

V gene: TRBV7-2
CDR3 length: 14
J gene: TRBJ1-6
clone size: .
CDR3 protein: CASRPPIPSSPLHF

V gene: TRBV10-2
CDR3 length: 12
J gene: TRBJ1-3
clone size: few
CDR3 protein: CASSDPNREARF

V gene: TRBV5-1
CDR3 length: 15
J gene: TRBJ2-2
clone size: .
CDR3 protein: CASSLGQGAAGELFF

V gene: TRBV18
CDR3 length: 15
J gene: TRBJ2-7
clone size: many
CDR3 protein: CASSPRGTAAYEQYF

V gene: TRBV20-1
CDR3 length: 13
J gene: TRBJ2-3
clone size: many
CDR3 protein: CSAHQRLTDTQYF

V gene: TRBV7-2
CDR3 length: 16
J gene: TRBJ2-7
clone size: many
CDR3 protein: CASSLGRAGGLYEQYF

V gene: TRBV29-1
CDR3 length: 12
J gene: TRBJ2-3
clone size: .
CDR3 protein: CSPSPSTDTQYF

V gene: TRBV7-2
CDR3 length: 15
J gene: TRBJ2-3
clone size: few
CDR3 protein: CASSRVASGMDTQYF

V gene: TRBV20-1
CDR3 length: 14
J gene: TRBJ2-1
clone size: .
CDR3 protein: CSARPGTGGDEQFF

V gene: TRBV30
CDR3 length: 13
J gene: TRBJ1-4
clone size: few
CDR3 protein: CAWNSDFREKLFF

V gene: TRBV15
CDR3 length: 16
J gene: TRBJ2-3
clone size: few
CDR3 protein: CATSRDFDGGTDTQYF

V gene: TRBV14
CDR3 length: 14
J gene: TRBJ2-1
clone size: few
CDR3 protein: CASSQNPAGGQQFF

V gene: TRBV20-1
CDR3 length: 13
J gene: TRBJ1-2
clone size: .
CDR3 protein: CSARDQARDGYTF

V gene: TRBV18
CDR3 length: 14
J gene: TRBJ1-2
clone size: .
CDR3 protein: CASSPPSEGYGYTF

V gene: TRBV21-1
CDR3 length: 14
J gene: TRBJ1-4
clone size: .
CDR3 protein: CASHNFSRNEKLFF

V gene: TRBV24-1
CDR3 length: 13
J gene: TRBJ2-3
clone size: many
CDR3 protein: CATSDPPPDTQYF

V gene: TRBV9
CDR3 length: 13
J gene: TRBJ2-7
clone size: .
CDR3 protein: CASSVDPAYEQYF

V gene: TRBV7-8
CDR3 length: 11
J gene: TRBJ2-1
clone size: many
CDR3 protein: CASSFQNEQFF

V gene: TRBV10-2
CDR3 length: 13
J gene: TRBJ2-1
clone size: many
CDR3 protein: CASSESGVNEQFF

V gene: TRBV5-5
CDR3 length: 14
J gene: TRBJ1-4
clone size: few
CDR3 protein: CASSLVQADEKLFF